This section outlines one TCR beta chain sequence together with its context. The antigen is unknown. Germline values: CDR1 MGHRA, CDR2 YSYEKL. CDR3 length: 15 residues. V dropped 1 base and J dropped 8 bases, with 18 bases sitting between them. These data originate in a study of blood T cells in healthy people across ages. Findings of the study overall: Estimates drawn from one million T cells were deemed to understate diversity.

The authors ran a second PCR of about 6 to 11 cycles using a sample-barcoded 5' primer and a J-beta primer mix. One entry per CDR3 protein results from TCRdb running MiXCR on the 5' RACE reads. The sample records about 650,000 distinct CDR3 sequences, roughly 32% being singletons. Specimen: blood. This TCR was sampled from an elderly woman in good health. The rearrangement uses TRBV4-1 and TRBJ2-7; D remains ambiguous. The CDR3 sequence is CASSQGNSAYNKQYF. The CDR3 DNA sequence: TGCGCCAGCAGCCAAGGGAACAGCGCCTACAATAAGCAGTACTTC.